This passage covers 12 T cell receptor beta chains from one sample sequenced in a study of somatic mutations in cytotoxic T cells in rheumatoid arthritis (dated by TCRdb to about 2017). Libraries came from the immunoSEQ multiplex PCR assay. TCRdb re-hosts the immuneACCESS table, in-frame sequences only. Its copies lack some clones; in the studies checked, an unresolved V gene accounts for under half of them, and the cause for the rest is not known. The sample table records around 15,000 clones; about 81% of these occur just once. The ten largest clones take up less than 35% of the sample. Sequencing input: CD8+ T cells sorted from blood. Receptors were obtained from an adult with rheumatoid arthritis.

Note on this clone: Its ends do not fully match the called genes, so a read error is possible. The rearrangement uses TRBV7-7 and TRBJ1-1; D is ambiguous. The CDR3 sequence is 13 residues long. CDR1 SSHAT and CDR2 FNYEAQ come from the germline V gene (reference sequence). The CDR3 spells CASSPNLNTEAFF. In nucleotides, the CDR3 is TGTGCTAGCAGCCCCAACTTGAACACTGAAGCTTTCTTT.

V and J are TRBV11-2 and TRBJ2-5; possibly TRBD2 for D (7 bases). Germline-derived CDR1 and CDR2 are SGHAT and FQNNGV. This CDR3 has 14 residues. Trimming removed 6 bases from V and 5 bases from J, with 16 bases in between. The CDR3 DNA follows: TGTGCCAGCAGTTTACTCGGGGGGCCGGAGACCCAGTACTTC. This gives the protein CASSLLGGPETQYF. Supplemented by reference TRBV11-2 and TRBJ2-5, the full variable domain reads EAGVAQSPRYKIIEKRQSVAFWCNPISGHATLYWYQQILGQGPKLLIQFQNNGVVDDSQLPKDRFSAERLKGVDSTLKIQPAKLEDSAVYLCASSLLGGPETQYFGPGTRLLVL.

In regard to this clone: One end of the junction fails to match germline, which may point to a read error. This chain uses TRBV10-1 with TRBJ2-1; 12 bases are a match to TRBD2. The length of the CDR3 is 16 residues. Germline V gives CDR1 WNHNN, CDR2 SYGVQD (reference sequence). DNA for the CDR3: TGCGCCAGCACCCCGACTAGCGGGGGCTCCCACAATGAGCAGTTCTTC. It codes for CASTPTSGGSHNEQFF.

This clone has just a few counts. V usage is TRBV10-1 and J usage is TRBJ1-6; 10 nucleotides line up with TRBD1. V dropped 9 bases and J dropped 7; count of bases not matched to a gene: 18. This CDR3 spans 18 amino acids. Germline V CDR1 and CDR2: WNHNN, SYGVQD (reference sequence). CDR3 protein: CARERRDRGEDENSPLHF. The CDR3 DNA follows: TGCGCCAGGGAACGCCGGGACAGGGGTGAAGACGAAAATTCACCCCTCCACTTT.

This sequence joins TRBV6-5 and TRBJ1-5; D possibly corresponds to TRBD1 (6 bases). The CDR3 consists of 14 residues. Germline CDR1 and CDR2: MNHEY and SVGAGI. The germline V and J ends were trimmed by 6 bases and 5 bases, with 14 bases remaining between them. CDR3 in DNA: TGTGCCAGCAGCCAGGACAGCTTTGATCAGCCCCAGCATTTT. Translation gives CASSQDSFDQPQHF.

This chain links TRBV14 with TRBJ2-7; no reliable D call. CDR3 length: 14 amino acids. V was shortened by 1 base and J by 2 bases, with 9 bases between the two germline ends. The germline V gene has CDR1 SGHDN and CDR2 FVKESK. The CDR3 region is CASSQGVGPYEQYF. CDR3 nucleotide sequence: TGTGCCAGCAGCCAAGGGGTGGGCCCCTACGAGCAGTACTTC. The full variable domain, rest sourced from reference TRBV14 and TRBJ2-7, is EAGVTQFPSHSVIEKGQTVTLRCDPISGHDNLYWYRRVMGKEIKFLLHFVKESKQDESGMPNNRFLAERTGGTYSTLKVQPAELEDSGVYFCASSQGVGPYEQYFGPGTRLTVT.

This clone appeared a single time. This chain links TRBV11-2 with TRBJ1-4, with unresolved D. CDR3 length equals 14 residues. V was shortened by 5 bases and J by 6 bases, with 13 bases between the two germline ends. CDR1 and CDR2 (germline): SGHAT, FQNNGV. CDR3 bases: TGTGCCAGCAGCCTAAGACCTGGGGATGAAAAACTGTTTTTT. This sequence encodes CASSLRPGDEKLFF.

This clone was counted only a few times. The V and J genes are TRBV5-6 and TRBJ2-7, with D perhaps TRBD2 (5 bases). Germline CDR1 and CDR2: SGHDT and YYEEEE. The length of the CDR3 is 13 residues. V dropped 7 bases and J dropped 4 bases, with 15 bases sitting between them. CDR3 in amino acids: CASGLGDPYEQYF. CDR3 DNA sequence: TGTGCCAGCGGACTGGGAGACCCATACGAGCAGTACTTC.

V and J are TRBV6-1 and TRBJ1-5; the D gene is possibly TRBD1 (5 bases). V was trimmed by 4 bases and J by 0 bases, leaving 13 bases between them. This CDR3 contains 16 residues. From germline, CDR1 is MNHNS and CDR2 SASEGT. CDR3 amino acids: CASSAMGLLSNQPQHF. The CDR3 nucleotides read TGTGCCAGCAGTGCGATGGGACTGCTTAGCAATCAGCCCCAGCATTTT.

The chain is built from TRBV2 and TRBJ2-3; the D call may be TRBD1 or TRBD2 (6 bases each). Germline V gene sequence: CDR1 SNHLY, CDR2 FYNNEI. V lost 5 bases to trimming and J lost 3 bases, with 12 bases between them. The CDR3 has 14 amino acids. The CDR3 DNA sequence: TGTGCCAGCAGTAGGGGGGCGGGGACAGATACGCAGTATTTT. Translated, it gives CASSRGAGTDTQYF.

The gene calls are TRBV5-1 and TRBJ1-2, with D possibly being TRBD1 (5 bases). This CDR3 contains 15 residues. The ends were cut back, 0 bases at V and 2 bases at J, with 11 bases in the middle. Germline CDR1 and CDR2: SGHRS and YFSETQ. The CDR3 loop reads CASSLDLAGNYGYTF. CDR3 nucleotide sequence: TGCGCCAGCAGCTTGGATCTTGCAGGGAACTATGGCTACACCTTC.

In this sample, this clone turned up once. The chain is built from TRBV27 and TRBJ1-1; 7 positions agree with TRBD1. The V gene end was trimmed by 5 bases and the J gene end by 3 bases; junction bases not matched to a gene: 9. The germline CDR1 and CDR2 sequences are MNHEY and SMNVEV (reference sequence). The CDR3 sequence is 15 residues long. CDR3 in amino acids: CASSETTGPYTEAFF. The CDR3 coding sequence is TGTGCCAGCAGTGAGACGACAGGGCCGTACACTGAAGCTTTCTTT.